One TCR beta chain is described in this entry. Its antigen is as yet unknown. This sample was taken from a study of CD8 T cells in ankylosing spondylitis. Study-level points and caveats: One TCR beta motif, made up of several highly homologous variants, appeared characteristic of ankylosing spondylitis blood.

TCRdb recomputed calls from the 5' RACE reads with MiXCR, one row per CDR3 protein. Of roughly 700,000 distinct CDR3 sequences listed, 15% to 20% are singletons. The CDR3 spans 14 residues. The germline gives CDR1 SGHRS, CDR2 YFSETQ. Trimming cost V 0 bases and J 4 bases, with 10 bases left between them. The chain recombines TRBV5-1 with TRBJ1-2, with a weak D call TRBD1 (5 bases). Sequenced input: blood, either unsorted or a sorted T cell fraction (not recorded which). The TCR originated in a male donor with ankylosing spondylitis. CDR3 nucleotides: TGCGCCAGCAGCTTGGAGGGGTCGGCCTATGGCTACACCTTC. Its translation is CASSLEGSAYGYTF.